The rows below give T cell receptor beta chains drawn from one sample of a study of control samples from healthy donors and cancer patients. Clones were sequenced by immunoSEQ multiplex PCR, and TCRdb holds only the in-frame ones, with some missing. Here the sample table reports 150,000 to 200,000 clones. The sequenced material came from blood. The origin of the receptors is a woman aged 25 to 39 in good health. CDR3s include the opening cysteine and the closing phenylalanine or tryptophan. The D gene is left open where the match is weak.

>TRBJ1-4|13|TRBV18|.
TGTGCCAGCTCACCTACGGACGGGGCGAAACTGTTTTTT
CASSPTDGAKLFF
>TRBJ2-5|13|TRBV18|.
TGTGCCAGCTCACCATTTTGGCAAGAGACCCAGTACTTC
CASSPFWQETQYF
>TRBJ1-6|15|TRBV6-2/TRBV6-3|TRBD1
TGTGCCAGCAGTTGGAGCGGACAGGGAGGTTCACCCCTCCACTTT
CASSWSGQGGSPLHF
>TRBJ2-6|18|TRBV7-8|.
TGTGCCAGCAGCTTAGGTAGAGGGAAAGGCAGTGGGGCCAACGTCCTGACTTTC
CASSLGRGKGSGANVLTF
>TRBJ2-3|13|TRBV9|TRBD2
TGTGCCAGCAGCTCCCTAGCGGGGGGTGCAGTTAGTTTT
CASSSLAGGAVSF
>TRBJ1-4|11|TRBV3-1/TRBV3-2|.
TGTGCCAGCAGCCACGGGACTATTCTGTTTTTT
CASSHGTILFF
>TRBJ2-1|14|TRBV1|.
TGCACCAGCAGCCATCTCAGCGGGGGGGGTGAGCAGTTCTTC
CTSSHLSGGGEQFF
>TRBJ1-2|12|TRBV6-4|.
TGTGCCAGCAGCGTTTCTTCAGGGCGGTATCACTTC
CASSVSSGRYHF
>TRBJ1-4|15|TRBV6-2/TRBV6-3|.
TGTGCCAGCAGTTACTCGAAGGTCGCGAATGAAAAACTGTTTTTT
CASSYSKVANEKLFF
>TRBJ2-5|15|TRBV4-1|TRBD1
TGCGCCAGCAGCCAGTACAGGGGGCAGAAAGAGACCCAGTACTTC
CASSQYRGQKETQYF
>TRBJ2-5|14|TRBV5-6|TRBD1
TGTGCCAGCAGCAGGGACAGGGGGGTCGAGACCCAGTACTTC
CASSRDRGVETQYF
>TRBJ2-1|14|TRBV2|.
TGTGCCACCCCAGGGAACAGCTCCTACAATGAGCAGTTCTTC
CATPGNSSYNEQFF
>TRBJ1-5|15|TRBV4-2|TRBD1
TGTGCCAGCAGCCAAGATTACAGGGGGAATCAGCCCCAGCATTTT
CASSQDYRGNQPQHF
>TRBJ2-5|13|TRBV9|.
TGTGCCAGCAGCGTATACGTGGGAACGACCCAGTACTTC
CASSVYVGTTQYF
>TRBJ1-4|13|TRBV6-5|.
TGTGCCAGCAGCCGATCCACTAATGAAAAACTGTTTTTT
CASSRSTNEKLFF
>TRBJ2-1|18|TRBV7-2|TRBD2
TGTGCCAGCAGCCCACCGGGACTAGCGGGGGGTTCCTACAATGAGCAGTTCTTC
CASSPPGLAGGSYNEQFF
>TRBJ2-5|15|TRBV7-9|.
TGTGCCAGCAGCTTAGGACTATCCCAACAAGAGACCCAGTACTTC
CASSLGLSQQETQYF
>TRBJ2-1|14|TRBV11-3|.
TGTGCCAGCAGCTTAAGTGGGTCCTACAATGAGCAGTTCTTC
CASSLSGSYNEQFF
>TRBJ2-1|15|TRBV7-9|TRBD1
TGTGCCAGCAGCCGACAGGGGGGGTCCTACAATGAGCAGTTCTTC
CASSRQGGSYNEQFF
>TRBJ1-2|17|TRBV4-1|.
TGCGCCAGCAGCCAAGGAGGGAGGGGACCCCTCTACTATGGCTACACCTTC
CASSQGGRGPLYYGYTF
>TRBJ1-2|15|TRBV6-5|.
TGTGCCAGCAGGCCCTCTCAACACAGGGATGGAGGCTACACCTTC
CASRPSQHRDGGYTF
>TRBJ1-1|13|TRBV5-1|TRBD1
TGCGCCAGCAGCTTTGAGGGGGCAACTGAAGCTTTCTTT
CASSFEGATEAFF
>TRBJ1-1|12|TRBV7-9|TRBD1
TGTGCCAGCAGGGACAGGGGCACTGAAGCTTTCTTT
CASRDRGTEAFF
>TRBJ2-7|15|TRBV7-2|.
TGTGCCAGCAGCTTAGCGCCGGGGGGCCCCTACGAGCAGTACTTC
CASSLAPGGPYEQYF
>TRBJ1-2|14|TRBV5-1|TRBD1
TGCGCCAGCAGCTTGGCCTTCGGGACAGGGAGCTACACCTTC
CASSLAFGTGSYTF
>TRBJ2-3|12|TRBV28|.
TGTGCCAGCAAAGCCGGGGGTGATACGCAGTATTTT
CASKAGGDTQYF
>TRBJ1-1|13|TRBV5-1|.
TGCGCCAGCAGCTTGTTGGCGGACACTGAAGCTTTCTTT
CASSLLADTEAFF
>TRBJ1-5|15|TRBV2|TRBD1
TGTGCCAGCAGTTCGGACAGGTTGAGCAATCAGCCCCAGCATTTT
CASSSDRLSNQPQHF
>TRBJ1-1|13|TRBV5-6|.
TGTGCCAGCGCTGGAAGGATTAACACTGAAGCTTTCTTT
CASAGRINTEAFF
>TRBJ2-1|14|TRBV2|TRBD1
TGTGCCAGCAGAGACAGGGGGCGATACAATGAGCAGTTCTTC
CASRDRGRYNEQFF
>TRBJ1-2|13|TRBV6-6|.
TGTGCCAGCAGTTACTCGACTAACTATGGCTACACCTTC
CASSYSTNYGYTF
>TRBJ1-1|17|TRBV2|TRBD1
TGTGCCAGCAGTGAAAGGGACAGGGGGTCCATGAACACTGAAGCTTTCTTT
CASSERDRGSMNTEAFF
>TRBJ1-3|15|TRBV3-1/TRBV3-2|.
TGTGCCAGCAGCCAAGTAAGAGGGGAGAGAGTCACCATATATTTT
CASSQVRGERVTIYF
>TRBJ2-5|16|TRBV3-1/TRBV3-2|TRBD2
TGTGCCAGCAGCCGACATCGCGCGGGGGACCAAGAGACCCAGTACTTC
CASSRHRAGDQETQYF
>TRBJ1-1|13|TRBV19|.
TGTGCCAGTAGTATAGTTGCGGCCGCTGAAGCTTTCTTT
CASSIVAAAEAFF
>TRBJ1-1|12|TRBV6-5|.
TGTGCCAGCAAGTCGGGGAACACTGAAGCTTTCTTT
CASKSGNTEAFF
>TRBJ2-7|17|TRBV6-2/TRBV6-3|TRBD2
TGTGCCAGCAGTCTAACTAGCGGGGGGCTCCTGATCTACGAGCAGTACTTC
CASSLTSGGLLIYEQYF
>TRBJ2-6|13|TRBV25-1|.
TGTGCCAGCTCCGCAACTGGGGCCAACGTCCTGACTTTC
CASSATGANVLTF
>TRBJ2-7|15|TRBV18|TRBD2
TGTGCCAGCTCCTCCCTTAGCGGGGGCACCTACGAGCAGTACTTC
CASSSLSGGTYEQYF
>TRBJ2-3|13|TRBV5-4|.
TGTGCCAGCAGCTTGGGGGGAGCAGATACGCAGTATTTT
CASSLGGADTQYF
>TRBJ1-5|14|TRBV28|.
TGTGCCAGCAGTCCTATTCTTAGCAATCAGCCCCAGCATTTT
CASSPILSNQPQHF